The rows below give T cell receptor beta chains drawn from one sample of a study of blood T cell repertoires in COVID-19. Clones were read by immunoSEQ multiplex PCR, and TCRdb kept only the in-frame ones, dropping some. The sample consists of fewer than 95,000 clones, roughly 89% of them appearing once. Sequencing was performed on peripheral blood. These TCRs come from a man aged 50-60 years with active or convalescent COVID-19. The CDR3 runs from the conserved cysteine through the conserved F or W. A D gene is named only where the DNA matches it firmly.

v_gene	d_gene	j_gene	CDR3aa
TRBV5-3	-	TRBJ2-7	CARSPGPQIHEQYF
TRBV6-5	-	TRBJ1-1	CASSYNGGSTEAFF
TRBV2	-	TRBJ2-5	CASRPDRDDGTQYF
TRBV6-5	-	TRBJ1-2	CASSQGGQKDGYTF
TRBV7-7	-	TRBJ2-7	CASSSHQGYEQYF
TRBV6-5	-	TRBJ2-2	CASRASGTGELFF
TRBV5-1	TRBD1	TRBJ2-1	CASGGTGIYEQFF
TRBV24-1	-	TRBJ2-3	CATSDRMFRDRATDTQYF
TRBV7-2	-	TRBJ1-2	CASSLGVSGVANYGYTF
TRBV19	-	TRBJ1-1	CASSQLKNTEAFF
TRBV18	-	TRBJ2-2	CASSPRQLNTGELFF
TRBV9	-	TRBJ2-3	CASSAQGDTQYF
TRBV28	TRBD1	TRBJ1-6	CASSLSRWGQHNSPLHF
TRBV12-3/TRBV12-4	-	TRBJ2-3	CASRSTGFTQYF
TRBV24-1	-	TRBJ2-6	CATSDYREKSGANVLTF
TRBV12-3/TRBV12-4	-	TRBJ2-7	CASSSGQKYEQYF
TRBV28	-	TRBJ1-1	CASSLTGNTEAFF
TRBV6-2/TRBV6-3	-	TRBJ2-3	CASSPPSLYTDTQYF
TRBV24-1	TRBD1	TRBJ1-5	CATSDPGTGFNQPQHF
TRBV6-9	TRBD1	TRBJ1-1	CASSYRGRITEAFF
TRBV30	-	TRBJ1-6	CAWSGTVLNSPLHF